The text below deals with one T cell receptor (beta chain). In the authors' workflow: How many nucleated cells were present was estimated from reference gene primer amplification. This table comes from immunoSEQ multiplex PCR, and its TCRdb copy is limited to in-frame clones, with some not included. The V and J calls and clone size come from that table; D and trimming were worked out from the DNA. The sample shows 65,000 or so clones, about 81% of them seen only once. The sample originates from a study of blood T cell repertoires in COVID-19. Study-level background: COVID-19 samples collected from the United States, Italy and Spain covered acute and convalescent phases. PBMCs, B-cell-depleted T cells, or T cells were the source of the cDNA or gDNA that made up the material.

CDR3 length: 12 amino acids. The V and J ends lost 5 bases and 7 bases respectively, with 8 bases between them. Source material: peripheral blood. The V and J genes are TRBV12-3 or TRBV12-4 and TRBJ1-4; D is unresolved. The clonotype was recovered from a man older than 75 with acute or convalescent COVID-19. The CDR3 DNA is TGTGCCAGCAGTCTGACTCGTGAAAAACTGTTTTTT. It specifies CASSLTREKLFF.